The 19 T cell receptor beta chains reported below all come from one sample, sequenced in a study of blood T cells in healthy people across ages. A J-beta primer mix and a sample-barcoded 5' primer were used in a second PCR of about 7 to 12 cycles. MiXCR, run by TCRdb on the 5' RACE reads, gives a single entry per CDR3 protein. The profile shows about 730,000 distinct CDR3 sequences, about 42% of them singletons. The sample taken for sequencing was blood. The source is a woman aged 55-70 years in good health.

This clonotype occurred a few times. J is TRBJ2-5 and V is TRBV6-5; D remains ambiguous. CDR1 MNHEY and CDR2 SVGAGI come from the germline V gene. Deletions cut 2 bases from V and 2 bases from J, with 6 bases between. The CDR3 is 13 amino acids. The CDR3 region has the DNA TGTGCCAGCAGTTACGACTGGCAAGAGACCCAGTACTTC. It is translated as CASSYDWQETQYF.

The chain uses TRBV12-3 or TRBV12-4 and TRBJ2-5; 13 bases agree with TRBD2. The length of the CDR3 is 17 residues. V shed 4 bases, J shed 5 bases, and the junction held 10 bases outside the gene matches. CDR3 nucleotides: TGTGCCAGCAGTTCCGGGACTAGCGGGGACCTCCGGGAGACCCAGTACTTC. Translating gives CASSSGTSGDLRETQYF.

The chain combines TRBV4-3 with TRBJ2-7, with D maybe TRBD2 (5 bases). This CDR3 comprises 14 residues. Germline-derived CDR1 and CDR2 are LGHNA and YSLEER. The V and J ends lost 4 bases and 7 bases respectively, with 17 bases between them. CDR3 bases: TGCGCCAGCAGCCGGGGAGATCCCTACAATGAGCAGTACTTC. Amino acids: CASSRGDPYNEQYF.

This clonotype was detected only a few times. V usage is TRBV7-2 and J usage is TRBJ2-7; 9 bases align to TRBD2. Judging by the DNA end, TRBJ2-5 fits better; the J call may be wrong. CDR3 size: 15 residues. CDR1 SGHTA and CDR2 FQGNSA come from the germline V gene. The CDR3: CASSLTAGGLKTQYF. The CDR3 bases are TGTGCCAGCAGCTTAACAGCGGGGGGTTTAAAGACCCAGTACTTC.

This clonotype was detected only a few times. The chain employs TRBV7-2 and TRBJ2-1; 9 bases fit TRBD1. V shed 2 bases and J 13 bases; nucleotides not matched to a gene: 12. The CDR3 runs to 15 residues. Germline-derived CDR1 and CDR2 are SGHTA and FQGNSA. CDR3: CASSLLQGAGKTQFF. DNA for the CDR3: TGTGCCAGCAGCTTATTACAGGGGGCAGGGAAGACCCAGTTCTTC.

This chain connects TRBV10-2 to TRBJ2-1; D is possibly TRBD1 (5 bases). V lost 5 bases, J lost 6 bases, and 14 bases lay in between. CDR3 length: 14 residues. CDR1 WSHSY and CDR2 SAAADI come from the germline V gene. CDR3 amino acids: CASSTQGNVNEQFF. The CDR3 DNA sequence: TGCGCCAGCAGTACCCAGGGTAACGTCAATGAGCAGTTCTTC.

The V and J genes are TRBV29-1 and TRBJ2-1; D is unclear. The CDR3 extends over 12 amino acids. The germline gives CDR1 SQVTM, CDR2 ANQGSEA. Between the trimmed V and J ends, which lost 7 bases and 5 bases, there was a span of 12 bases. The CDR3 region has the DNA TGCAGCGAGTCACTGGTTAACAATGAGCAGTTCTTC. Its protein product is CSESLVNNEQFF.

This clonotype was picked up a small number of times. The gene calls are TRBV3-1 and TRBJ1-2; D is unclear. Germline V gene data show CDR1 as LGHDT and CDR2 as YNNKEL (reference sequence). Trimming pared 1 base from V and 1 base from J, leaving 4 bases between. The CDR3 has 13 amino acids. The CDR3 DNA reads TGTGCCAGCAGCCAAGCGCTTAACTATGGCTACACCTTC. It yields the protein CASSQALNYGYTF. Combining the CDR3 with reference TRBV3-1 and TRBJ1-2 gives the whole variable domain DTAVSQTPKYLVTQMGNDKSIKCEQNLGHDTMYWYKQDSKKFLKIMFSYNNKELIINETVPNRFSPKSPDKAHLNLHINSLELGDSAVYFCASSQALNYGYTFGSGTRLTVV.

The chain recombines TRBV9 with TRBJ1-4, with D possibly being TRBD1 (6 bases). Per germline, CDR1 SGDLS and CDR2 YYNGEE. This CDR3 spans 15 amino acids. Trimming removed 0 bases at V and 4 bases at J, with 10 bases between. CDR3 region: CASSVAGTYNEKLFF. CDR3 sequence (DNA): TGTGCCAGCAGCGTAGCGGGGACATATAATGAAAAACTGTTTTTT.

The chain is built from TRBV20-1 and TRBJ2-7; D may correspond to TRBD1 or TRBD2 (5 bases each). This CDR3 has 15 amino acids. Germline V gives CDR1 DFQATT, CDR2 SNEGSKA (reference sequence). V was trimmed by 0 bases and J by 0 bases, leaving 12 bases between them. CDR3 DNA sequence: TGCAGTGCTAGAGATGATAAGGGGAGCTCCTACGAGCAGTACTTC. Translated, it gives CSARDDKGSSYEQYF.

At least ten counts were recorded for this clonotype. The V call is TRBV4-3, the J call TRBJ1-2; D is unresolved. V was shortened by 0 bases and J by 4 bases, with 12 bases between the two germline ends. CDR3 length equals 15 residues. Germline-derived CDR1 and CDR2 are LGHNA and YSLEER. DNA for the CDR3: TGCGCCAGCAGCCAAGATTACGGGAGTATCTATGGCTACACCTTC. Its translation: CASSQDYGSIYGYTF.

The chain's CDR3 is CASSPPGQVAEQYF. The DNA for the CDR3 is TGTGCCAGCAGCCCTCCGGGACAGGTTGCCGAGCAGTACTTC. J is TRBJ2-7 and V is TRBV5-4; 8 bases are a match to TRBD1. Germline loops: CDR1 SGHNT, CDR2 YYREEE (reference sequence). This CDR3 spans 14 amino acids. Germline trimming cut 4 bases from V and 6 bases from J; bases unmatched to any gene: 9.

The chain employs TRBV20-1 and TRBJ2-5; TRBD1 matches at 7 bases. Germline V gene data show CDR1 as DFQATT and CDR2 as SNEGSKA (reference sequence). The CDR3 totals 16 residues. Unmatched junction bases numbered 16, after V lost 6 bases and J lost 3 bases. In nucleotides, the CDR3 is TGCAGTGCCAAACCCCGGGACAGAGGAAAAAAAGAGACCCAGTACTTC. It is translated as CSAKPRDRGKKETQYF.

The chain carries TRBV20-1 and TRBJ1-2; D possibly corresponds to TRBD1 (6 bases). Germline V lookup: CDR1 DFQATT, CDR2 SNEGSKA (reference sequence). V was cut by 5 bases and J by 0 bases, with 13 bases left in between. The CDR3 has 14 residues. The CDR3 nucleotides read TGCAGTGCTTCCCCGTGGGACACTAACTATGGCTACACCTTC. This codes for CSASPWDTNYGYTF.

Worth noting for this clonotype: A read error may account for a junction end that differs from germline. The chain uses TRBV20-1 and TRBJ2-1, with 12 nucleotides matching TRBD2. The germline CDR1 and CDR2 sequences are DFQATT and SNEGSKA (reference sequence). This CDR3 contains 14 residues. CDR3 nucleotide sequence: TGCAGTGCTGGGACTAGCGGGTCCTACGATGAGCAGTTCTTC. It yields the protein CSAGTSGSYDEQFF.

This clonotype showed up just once. V usage is TRBV12-3 or TRBV12-4 and J usage is TRBJ1-1, with D unresolved. Deletions cut 6 bases from V and 0 bases from J, with 11 bases between. This CDR3 is built from 14 residues. The CDR3 nucleotides are TGTGCCAGCAGCAGGATGGGTTTGAACACTGAAGCTTTCTTT. Translated, it gives CASSRMGLNTEAFF.

The J gene is TRBJ1-4, the V gene TRBV6-1; D is ambiguous. The germline CDR1 and CDR2 sequences are MNHNS and SASEGT. V lost 1 base and J lost 8, with 11 bases in between. The CDR3 covers 14 residues. DNA for the CDR3: TGTGCCAGCAGTGAAGGGCAGTCAAGAGAAAAACTGTTTTTT. Translation gives CASSEGQSREKLFF.

The chain is built from TRBV30 and TRBJ1-2; D is possibly TRBD1 (6 bases). V was cut by 0 bases and J by 7 bases, with 15 bases left in between. Germline CDR1 reads GTSNPN; CDR2 reads SVGIG (reference sequence). The CDR3 is 14 amino acids. The CDR3 region is CAWSVQAGASGYTF. In DNA, the CDR3 is TGTGCCTGGAGTGTACAAGCGGGGGCCAGTGGCTACACCTTC. The whole variable domain, remainder taken from reference TRBV30 and TRBJ1-2, is SQTIHQWPATLVQPVGSPLSLECTVEGTSNPNLYWYRQAAGRGLQLLFYSVGIGQISSEVPQNLSASRPQDRQFILSSKKLLLSDSGFYLCAWSVQAGASGYTFGSGTRLTVV.

This clonotype was seen at least ten times. V and J are TRBV24-1 and TRBJ2-3; weak D call: TRBD1 (7 bases). The length of the CDR3 is 16 residues. V was clipped by 4 bases and J by 3 bases, with 16 bases between them. Germline values: CDR1 KGHDR, CDR2 SFDVKD. CDR3 bases: TGTGCCACCAGTGACCCGGGGGCAGGGGGAACAGATACGCAGTATTTT. Protein sequence: CATSDPGAGGTDTQYF.